One sample yielded the 17 T cell receptor beta chains listed below, sequenced in a study of T cell clonality in common variable immunodeficiency. Generated by immunoSEQ multiplex PCR, the TCRdb table keeps only in-frame clones and is missing some. The sample includes 45,000 to 65,000 clones, none of them occurring once. The sample taken for sequencing was peripheral blood mononuclear cells. All receptors come from a person aged 18 to 75 in good health.

This clone has a count of ten or more. Coverage ceases 3 residues before the CDR3 finishes, and the germline J gene fills in the end. The chain carries TRBV7-2 and TRBJ2-3; no clear D. The CDR3 has 13 residues. V was shortened by 1 base and J by 2 bases, with 4 bases between the two germline ends. Germline CDR1 and CDR2: SGHTA and FQGNSA. CDR3 DNA, as far as it was read: TGTGCCAGCAGCTTAGTAGTCACAGATACG. Translated: CASSLVVTDT. The entire CDR3 reads CASSLVVTDTQYF. Full variable domain (outside the CDR3, taken from reference TRBV7-2 and TRBJ2-3): GAGVSQSPSNKVTEKGKDVELRCDPISGHTALYWYRQSLGQGLEFLIYFQGNSAPDKSGLPSDRFSAERTGGSVSTLTIQRTQQEDSAVYLCASSLVVTDTQYFGPGTRLTVL.

At least ten counts were recorded for this clone. The CDR3 end lies 3 residues beyond the end of the read and is filled in from the germline J gene. The chain is built from TRBV18 and TRBJ2-1; TRBD1 matches at 8 bases. V shed 3 bases and J 0 bases; nucleotides not matched to a gene: 1. Germline values: CDR1 KGHSH, CDR2 LQKENI. The length of the CDR3 is 15 residues. The covered CDR3 bases are TGTGCCAGCTCACCTGACAGGGGCTCCTACAATGAG. The encoded protein is CASSPDRGSYNE. The CDR3 as a whole reads CASSPDRGSYNEQFF.

The sample holds many counts of this clone. The CDR3 extends 3 residues past the end of the read, so its final part is completed from the germline J gene. This chain links TRBV27 with TRBJ1-4; possibly TRBD1 for D (5 bases). Trimming left V 8 bases short and J 3 bases short, with 19 bases between. This CDR3 has 16 amino acids. Germline V gene lookup returns CDR1 MNHEY and CDR2 SMNVEV (reference sequence). The CDR3 bases that were read are TGTGCCAGCCACCCCGGGGGTGCCAAGGCTAATGAAAAA. This codes for CASHPGGAKANEK. The entire CDR3 protein reads CASHPGGAKANEKLFF.

This clone was detected a few times. The CDR3 end lies 3 residues beyond the end of the read and is filled in from the germline J gene. This rearrangement joins TRBV11-1 to TRBJ2-1; a possible D gene is TRBD1 (6 bases). There are 15 residues in the CDR3. The V gene's germline CDR1 is SGHAT and CDR2 FQDESV (reference sequence). Trimming cost V 3 bases and J 7 bases, with 16 bases left between them. Incomplete CDR3 DNA: TGTGCCAGCAGCTTGGCACAGGGAGTGAGGAATGAG. This sequence encodes CASSLAQGVRNE. The whole CDR3 protein reads CASSLAQGVRNEQFF.

There are many counts of this clone. The part of the CDR3 DNA that was read is TGTGCCAGCAGCTGGACAGGGGGCAACGGC. Its translation: CASSWTGGNG. The CDR3 in its entirety is CASSWTGGNGYTF. The chain carries TRBV28 and TRBJ1-2; 11 bases agree with TRBD1. The read finishes 3 residues shy of the CDR3 end, and the germline J gene is used to complete it. CDR3 length: 13 amino acids. CDR1 MDHEN and CDR2 SYDVKM come from the germline V gene.

As concerns this clone: The read stops 3 residues short of the end of the CDR3; the missing end is completed from the germline J gene. The rearrangement uses TRBV20-1 and TRBJ2-7; tentative D call: TRBD2 (6 bases). CDR3 length: 16 amino acids. V was pared by 5 bases and J by 0 bases, with 20 bases between. CDR1 is DFQATT, CDR2 SNEGSKA, per germline (reference sequence). CDR3 DNA (partial): TGCAGTGCTGGCGGGGTACCGGGACGGAGCTCCTACGAG. This translates into CSAGGVPGRSSYE. The CDR3 in full is CSAGGVPGRSSYEQYF.

This clone has a count of ten or more. The CDR3 end falls 3 residues outside the read, so it is completed with the germline J gene. The V and J genes are TRBV5-1 and TRBJ2-3; 11 bases align to TRBD1. CDR1 is SGHRS, CDR2 YFSETQ, per germline. The CDR3 is made up of 17 amino acids. V trimming: 5 bases; J trimming: 0 bases; junction bases outside the gene matches: 8. This CDR3 reads CASSRDRGRTSTDTQYF. The CDR3 DNA, read in part, is TGCGCCAGCAGTAGGGACAGGGGGAGAACTAGCACAGATACG.

At least ten counts were recorded for this clone. The sequence runs out 3 residues before the end of the CDR3; the remainder is reconstructed from the germline J gene. The V and J genes are TRBV29-1 and TRBJ2-1; D is possibly TRBD1 (6 bases). This CDR3 spans 12 amino acids. CDR1 is SQVTM and CDR2 is ANQGSEA in the germline V gene. The CDR3 is CSDRSSYNEQFF. The CDR3 DNA, read in part, is TGCAGTGACAGGAGCTCCTACAATGAG.

As regards this clone: The read ends 3 residues shy of where the CDR3 ends; the end is completed using the germline J gene. This chain links TRBV20-1 with TRBJ1-4; TRBD1 is a possible D gene (6 bases). The germline gives CDR1 DFQATT, CDR2 SNEGSKA (reference sequence). The CDR3 sequence is 15 residues long. The CDR3 loop reads CSAHQGLGGANVLFF. CDR3 DNA, as far as it was read: TGCAGTGCTCATCAGGGCCTAGGGGGGGCCAACGTA.

This clone was seen only a few times. The CDR3 sequence is CASTLETYEQYF. Incomplete CDR3 DNA: TGTGCCAGCACCCTAGAAACCTACGAG. This chain links TRBV2 with TRBJ2-7; no clear D gene. The missing CDR3 end, 3 residues past where the read stops, is filled in from the germline J gene. The CDR3 runs 12 residues. Germline CDR1 is SNHLY and CDR2 is FYNNEI. V lost 7 bases to trimming and J lost 2 bases, with 9 bases between them.

This clone was counted ten times or more. The read terminates 3 residues ahead of where the CDR3 ends, so the germline J gene completes it. The J gene is TRBJ2-7, the V gene TRBV20-1, with 9 positions matching TRBD1. With V trimmed by 0 bases and J by 1 base, 4 bases remained unmatched. This CDR3 is 15 amino acids long. Germline CDR1 and CDR2: DFQATT and SNEGSKA (reference sequence). CDR3 DNA (partial): TGCAGTGCTAGAGATTTGGGGACAGGGTCCTACGAG. Translation: CSARDLGTGSYE. The entire CDR3 sequence reads CSARDLGTGSYEQYF.

Ten or more counts support this clone. The sequenced fragment ends 3 residues before the CDR3 boundary, so the rest is inferred from the germline J gene. The chain links TRBV7-9 to TRBJ1-1; TRBD1 might be the D (5 bases). The CDR3 is 11 amino acids. In germline, CDR1 is SEHNR, CDR2 FQNEAQ (reference sequence). This CDR3 reads CASSLEGKAFF. The sequenced part of the CDR3 DNA is TGTGCCAGCAGCTTAGAGGGGAAA.

This clone was detected ten times or more. The read halts 3 residues ahead of the CDR3 end, with the missing end drawn from the germline J gene. The chain links TRBV5-1 to TRBJ2-4; D is ambiguous. Trimming pared 4 bases from V and 2 bases from J, leaving 13 bases between. This CDR3 has 15 residues. Germline CDR1 and CDR2: SGHRS and YFSETQ. The CDR3 loop is CASSGINSPKNIQYF. The part of the CDR3 DNA that was read is TGCGCCAGCAGCGGCATTAATTCCCCCAAAAACATT.

Ten or more counts support this clone. From the germline J gene comes the end of the CDR3, since the read stops 3 residues before it. The chain recombines TRBV5-1 with TRBJ2-3; the match to TRBD1 covers 7 bases. Per the germline V gene, CDR1 is SGHRS and CDR2 is YFSETQ. This CDR3 contains 16 residues. The trim removed 6 bases at V and 4 bases at J, leaving 14 bases unmatched. CDR3 sequence reads: CASTTSPGGIADTQYF. CDR3 DNA, as far as it was read: TGCGCCAGCACCACGAGCCCAGGGGGTATCGCAGATACG.

This clone was counted many times. Other DNA sequences in the sample encode the same CDR3. CDR3 residues: CASSLISQETEAFF. CDR3 DNA, as far as it was read: TGTGCCAGCAGCTTAATCTCACAGGAGACTGAA. The gene calls are TRBV11-2 and TRBJ1-1, with a weak D call TRBD1 (5 bases). The read finishes 3 residues shy of the CDR3 end, and the germline J gene is used to complete it. Germline loops: CDR1 SGHAT, CDR2 FQNNGV. The CDR3 is 14 residues long. V was cut by 2 bases and J by 5 bases, with 12 bases left in between.

On this clone: The read comes to an end 3 residues before the CDR3 does, leaving the germline J gene to fill in the end. The V call is TRBV2, the J call TRBJ2-7; TRBD1 might be the D (5 bases). Germline CDR1 reads SNHLY; CDR2 reads FYNNEI. The germline V and J ends were trimmed by 7 bases and 5 bases, with 15 bases remaining between them. This CDR3 region has 13 residues. Incomplete CDR3 DNA: TGTGCCAGCAAAGTTCAGGGTCCCCACGAG. Amino acids: CASKVQGPHE. The whole CDR3 sequence reads CASKVQGPHEQYF.

There are many counts of this clone. The DNA ends 3 residues before the CDR3 does, and the rest of the CDR3 is filled in from the germline J gene. This chain joins TRBV20-1 and TRBJ1-2, with 9 positions matching TRBD1. CDR3 length: 13 residues. Trimming took 7 bases from V and 7 from J; bases not matched to a gene: 10. Germline CDR1 reads DFQATT; CDR2 reads SNEGSKA (reference sequence). Incomplete CDR3 DNA: TGCAGTGTTATGGGCTGGACAGGGGTTGGC. This gives the protein CSVMGWTGVG. The complete CDR3 reads CSVMGWTGVGYTF.